This is a list of T cell receptor beta chains from one sample in a study of early T cells in non-severe SARS-CoV-2 infection. Using its own MiXCR run on the 5' RACE reads, TCRdb lists one record per CDR3 protein. Of around 35,000 distinct CDR3 sequences listed, more than 4.5% are singletons. The sample comprised whole blood. Every receptor here comes from an adult who was a healthcare worker with PCR-confirmed SARS-CoV-2 infection or an uninfected control (not recorded which). Each CDR3 is given without its conserved first and last residue.

>TRBJ2-5|TRBV6-5
ASSYSGTGKETQY
>TRBJ1-2|TRBV20-1
SARAGRPGGYGYT
>TRBJ2-7|TRBV4-1
ASSQPGRTYEQY
>TRBJ2-1|TRBV7-9
ASSSGQGAYNEQF
>TRBJ1-1|TRBV28
ASGRQNTEAF
>TRBJ1-6|TRBV7-2
ASSPDRGDNSPLH
>TRBJ1-6|TRBV5-1
ASSLDVRYNSPLH
>TRBJ2-1|TRBV10-3
AISAQLDNEQF
>TRBJ1-1|TRBV14
ASSQEVNTEAF
>TRBJ2-1|TRBV7-2
ASSFGLLDYYYNEQF
>TRBJ2-1|TRBV9
ASASSGRVDEQF
>TRBJ1-1|TRBV7-3
ASSPRSGQGNTEAF
>TRBJ2-7|TRBV4-1
ASSRDGREQY
>TRBJ2-5|TRBV20-1
SYPSHQETQY
>TRBJ2-3|TRBV9
ASSPWTSGIGNTQY
>TRBJ2-1|TRBV20-1
SARAGVDEQF
>TRBJ2-7|TRBV9
ASSETGEAPYEQY
>TRBJ1-6|TRBV28
ASSLGGGDSPLH
>TRBJ1-1|TRBV6-1
ASRLDLSGTEAF
>TRBJ2-5|TRBV11-2
ASSWGRATRIQETQY
>TRBJ1-6|TRBV30
AWSAGFNSPLH
>TRBJ2-1|TRBV12-3/TRBV12-4
ASSPLAGAKNEQF
>TRBJ1-2|TRBV7-2
ASSWAGQAQAGYGYT